The rows below give T cell receptor beta chains drawn from one sample of a study of T-cell reconstitution after alpha-beta-depleted transplantation in children. MiXCR, applied by TCRdb to the PCR reads, yields one record per CDR3 protein. This table holds a few hundred thousand distinct CDR3 sequences, about 11% found once. The source material was PBMCs from the stem cell graft donor, sampled from the stem cell graft. The source of these receptors is a human donor who donated a stem cell graft to a child with acute myeloid leukemia. Both conserved end residues are part of each CDR3. Each record gives: V gene, clone size, D gene, J gene, CDR3 DNA, CDR3 protein. The D gene is left open where the match is weak. Size is omitted from some rows. Given values are once, few, many or a class for expanded clones.

TRBV7-2	.	TRBD2	TRBJ2-1	TGTGCCAGCAGCTTAGAAGCGGGAGGAAATAATGAGCAGTTCTTC	CASSLEAGGNNEQFF
TRBV7-9	few	.	TRBJ2-1	TGTGCCAGCAGCTTAGGTGCCTATGAGCAGTTCTTC	CASSLGAYEQFF
TRBV5-1	.	TRBD1	TRBJ1-1	TGCGCCAGCAGGTCCCGGGACAGGGGACCTGAAGCTTTCTTT	CASRSRDRGPEAFF
TRBV18	.	.	TRBJ2-7	TGTGCCAGCTCACCATCGATGACAGCGATCTCCTACGAGCAGTACTTC	CASSPSMTAISYEQYF
TRBV20-1	.	.	TRBJ1-1	TGCAGTGCTAGAGTCTGGGGGGATGGGACTGAAGCTTTCTTT	CSARVWGDGTEAFF
TRBV20-1	.	TRBD1	TRBJ2-5	TGCAGTGCTAGAGATGACAGGGAGCCCTCAGAGACCCAGTACTTC	CSARDDREPSETQYF
TRBV12-3/TRBV12-4	few	.	TRBJ2-5	TGTGCCAGCAGTTTCGGTTCTGGGAGTGAGACCCAGTACTTC	CASSFGSGSETQYF
TRBV19	.	.	TRBJ2-7	TGTGCCAGTAGTATAAAGGGGACCGGCTCCTACGAGCAGTACTTC	CASSIKGTGSYEQYF
TRBV5-1	few	TRBD2	TRBJ2-3	TGCGCCAGCAGCATGGGACTAGCGGGGCCCACAGATACGCAGTATTTT	CASSMGLAGPTDTQYF
TRBV20-1	many	TRBD1	TRBJ1-6	TGCAGTGCAAGGGACAGGGGGGATAATTCACCCCTCCACTTT	CSARDRGDNSPLHF
TRBV12-5	few	.	TRBJ1-5	TGTGCTAGTGGGCCTACGGAGTATAGCAATCAGCCCCAGCATTTT	CASGPTEYSNQPQHF
TRBV6-2/TRBV6-3	few	.	TRBJ2-2	TGTGCCAGCAGTTACTCGCCGGGGCCCGGGGAGCTGTTTTTT	CASSYSPGPGELFF
TRBV5-1	many	.	TRBJ2-2	TGCGCCAGCAGCTTGGGGGTCACAGGGTATCGTAACACCGGGGAGCTGTTTTTT	CASSLGVTGYRNTGELFF
TRBV7-8	.	.	TRBJ1-5	TGTGCCAGCAGCTTAGGCCTTGCAGGAGGCAATCAGCCCCAGCATTTT	CASSLGLAGGNQPQHF
TRBV7-2	.	.	TRBJ2-1	TGTGCCAGCAGCTTACCCCACGGGGTGGCTTACAATGAGCAGTTCTTC	CASSLPHGVAYNEQFF
TRBV7-7	few	.	TRBJ2-5	TGTGCTAGCAGCGCGGGACCCTCAGAGACCCAGTACTTC	CASSAGPSETQYF